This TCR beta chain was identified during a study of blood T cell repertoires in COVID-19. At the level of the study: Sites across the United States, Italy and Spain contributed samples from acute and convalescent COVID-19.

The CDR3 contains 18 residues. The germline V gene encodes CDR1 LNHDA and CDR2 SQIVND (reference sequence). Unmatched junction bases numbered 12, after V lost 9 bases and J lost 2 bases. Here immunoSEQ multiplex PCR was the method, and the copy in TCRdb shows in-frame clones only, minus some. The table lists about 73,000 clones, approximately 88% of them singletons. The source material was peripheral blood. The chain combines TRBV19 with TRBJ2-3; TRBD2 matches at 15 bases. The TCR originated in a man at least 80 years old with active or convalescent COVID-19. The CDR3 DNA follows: TGTGCCAGGGAGTGGGGACTAGCGGGAGGTCGGGACACAGATACGCAGTATTTT. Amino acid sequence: CAREWGLAGGRDTDTQYF.